The 8 T cell receptor beta chains reported below all come from one sample, sequenced in a study of blood T cell repertoires in COVID-19. The repertoire was sequenced with immunoSEQ multiplex PCR; TCRdb's copy has only in-frame clones and lacks some. This sample has about 230,000 clones; roughly 80% occur once, and the top ten carry about 8%. Sequencing used peripheral blood. The receptors were gathered from an elderly woman with acute or convalescent COVID-19.

The sample holds one count of this clone. This chain joins TRBV5-4 and TRBJ2-1; a weak D match, TRBD2 (6 bases). Trimming cost V 1 base and J 4 bases, with 6 bases left between them. The CDR3 is 13 amino acids. Germline CDR1 is SGHNT and CDR2 is YYREEE (reference sequence). The CDR3 loop is CASSLRGYNEQFF. CDR3 sequence (DNA): TGTGCCAGCAGCTTGCGGGGGTACAATGAGCAGTTCTTC.

V gene TRBV5-5 combines with J gene TRBJ2-1, with a possible D match to TRBD1 (5 bases). The CDR3 spans 15 residues. CDR1 and CDR2 from the germline V gene are SGHKS and YYEKEE (reference sequence). V was trimmed by 4 bases and J by 1 base, leaving 12 bases between them. CDR3 nucleotides: TGTGCCAGCAGCCCGGACACAGTTTCCTACAATGAGCAGTTCTTC. Amino acids: CASSPDTVSYNEQFF.

This clone was seen at least ten times. The V gene is TRBV7-2, the J gene TRBJ2-1; 10 bases align to TRBD1. Germline lookup yields CDR1 SGHTA and CDR2 FQGNSA. This CDR3 is 15 amino acids long. V dropped 2 bases and J dropped 5; count of bases not matched to a gene: 3. The CDR3 loop is CASSLQGQGNNEQFF. CDR3 coding DNA: TGTGCCAGCAGCTTACAGGGACAGGGGAACAATGAGCAGTTCTTC.

CDR3 DNA sequence: TGTGCCAGCAGTGGGGGGACAAGAAGCAATCAGCCCCAGCATTTT. This gives the protein CASSGGTRSNQPQHF. The chain has TRBV2 and TRBJ1-5; D may be TRBD1 (6 bases). Per the germline V gene, CDR1 is SNHLY and CDR2 is FYNNEI. Trimming removed 4 bases at V and 1 base at J, with 11 bases between. This CDR3 contains 15 residues.

The V and J genes are TRBV10-2 and TRBJ1-3, with 7 bases fitting TRBD1. Germline CDR1 reads WSHSY; CDR2 reads SAAADI. The CDR3 length is 16 residues. V lost 3 bases and J lost 0; bases outside the gene matches: 5. The CDR3 sequence is CASSDLSGGSGNTIYF. The CDR3 nucleotides read TGCGCCAGCAGTGACCTATCAGGGGGCTCTGGAAACACCATATATTTT.

The chain couples TRBV5-1 to TRBJ1-6; a weak D match, TRBD1 (6 bases). The CDR3 is made up of 15 amino acids. V was pared by 0 bases and J by 8 bases, with 12 bases between. Germline V CDR1 and CDR2: SGHRS, YFSETQ. As DNA, the CDR3 is TGCGCCAGCAGCTTGGTACAGGGTTCTGATTCACCCCTCCACTTT. The encoded protein is CASSLVQGSDSPLHF.

The V and J genes are TRBV28 and TRBJ2-6; 7 bases match TRBD1. V lost 2 bases, J lost 2 bases, and 24 bases stayed unmatched. From germline, CDR1 is MDHEN and CDR2 SYDVKM. The CDR3 consists of 23 residues. CDR3 DNA sequence: TGTGCCAGCAGTTTAAGGACAGGACGGTGGTCGGCCTTCGAGGAAGCTGGGGCCAACGTCCTGACTTTC. As protein: CASSLRTGRWSAFEEAGANVLTF.

This chain connects TRBV6-2 or TRBV6-3 to TRBJ2-1; 7 bases align to TRBD1. The CDR3 is 15 amino acids. Germline values: CDR1 MNHEY, CDR2 SVGEGT. With V trimmed by 5 bases and J by 0 bases, 4 bases remained unmatched. Here the CDR3 DNA reads TGTGCCAGCAGTACCAGACAGGGCTCCTACAATGAGCAGTTCTTC. It yields the protein CASSTRQGSYNEQFF.